This TCR beta chain was documented in a study of CD8+ T cells in alopecia areata (dated by TCRdb to between 2018 and 2020). Notes on the research overall: Treated patients were enrolled in an open-label pilot trial of oral tofacitinib at 5 to 10 mg twice daily for moderate-to-severe alopecia areata. immunoSEQ multiplex PCR using 35 Vbeta forward primers and 13 Jbeta reverse primers was used to amplify TCRbeta CDR3 regions. To study T cell clonal expansion in alopecia areata, the researchers applied high-throughput TCRbeta sequencing to both the C3H/HeJ mouse model and human patients. Patients received tofacitinib for 6 to 18 months and were then followed off drug for 6 months to check for delayed response and recurrence. Biopsies were taken from tofacitinib-treated patients at baseline and at 4 and 24 weeks of treatment, and a later scalp biopsy was taken in several of the tofacitinib-treated patients. Scalp clonality was compared among normal scalp (n=4), patchy alopecia areata scalp (n=8), and alopecia totalis/universalis scalp (n=8). The SALT score, which quantifies the percentage of affected scalp surface area, was used to measure disease severity in treated patients. The RNA source kit depended on sample type: the PAXgene miRNA kit for fixed scalp, the miRNeasy kit for PBMCs, and the RNeasy kit for mouse skin. Scalp tissue and sorted CD4+ and CD8+ peripheral blood T cells from patchy and totalis/universalis alopecia areata patients and from healthy controls were covered by human TCRbeta sequencing. General findings and caveats noted by the study authors: Tofacitinib significantly decreased scalp clonality and the number of expanded CD8+ clones among the top 100 scalp clones. Compared with normal scalp, lesional scalp, particularly in alopecia totalis/universalis, had higher clonality and more expanded CD8+ clones, which suggests antigenic drive. TCR sequences shared between patients were less clear than in mice, possibly partly because of HLA diversity in the patient population. During tofacitinib treatment, many expanded lesional clones remained in scalp and blood, and this persistence may partly explain relapse after treatment is stopped. Scalp TCR repertoire analysis is complicated because resident alphabeta T cells in normal human skin are also sequenced, whereas mouse skin is dominated by gammadelta T cells. The treated cohort was small, with a single nonresponder, so links between baseline CD8+ expansion and response need larger studies.

Note on this clone: Its recognized antigen is unknown. No quality values exist for individual bases; no much larger clone is one base distant.

The library was generated by the immunoSEQ multiplex PCR assay. To provide template for TCR sequencing, every sample had RNA extracted and reverse transcribed into cDNA. First-strand cDNA was synthesized with SuperScript III using a 2:1 mix of oligo-dT and random hexamers. A synthetic immune receptor repertoire was used to gauge amplification bias, and whatever bias remained was removed computationally. Regarding the original processing steps: After raw reads were preprocessed to remove errors, the CDR3 was defined following IMGT conventions as running from the conserved cysteine to phenylalanine. To get clonality, Shannon entropy was normalized by log2 of the number of productive unique TCRs and the result was subtracted from 1. Whether scalp clones were CD4 or CD8 was inferred by matching scalp TCRbeta sequences against CD4 and CD8 repertoires sorted from blood. What TCRdb holds here is the immuneACCESS table cut down to in-frame rearrangements. Part of the clones is not present; checked against another copy, under half of the missing clones reflect an unresolved V gene, and the others are unexplained. The D gene and trimming were derived from the DNA, and the V and J assignments and clone size from that table. In all, the sample holds over 90,000 clones, and 85% to 90% of those were seen once. Approximately 12% of the sample rests with the top ten.

The label giving this sample's treatment or condition can be read as: oral pan-JAK inhibitor, 5-10 mg twice daily. From alopecia areata patients, peripheral blood was collected along with lesional scalp punch biopsies. After PBMCs were isolated by density centrifugation and stained for CD3, CD4 and CD8, a FACSAria was used to sort CD4+ and CD8+ T cells. The CDR3 runs 18 residues from the cysteine to the phenylalanine. The entry retains the CDR3 DNA only, 54 bases that are in frame from base 1. The junction shows trimming of 0 bases on V and 0 bases on J, plus 15 bases between the germline ends. Taken from the germline V gene (reference sequence), the CDR1 and CDR2 loops are MNHEY and SMNVEV.

Here the chain combines TRBV27 and TRBJ1-3; a tentative D match to TRBD1 spans 5 bases. Sequencing was performed on CD8+ T cells sorted from blood, taken at approximately week 34, from a patient treated with tofacitinib. This receptor was taken from a human donor with alopecia areata. The CDR3 reads CASSLSGRGFNSGNTIYF. The bases read TGTGCCAGCAGTTTATCGGGGCGCGGCTTTAACTCTGGAAACACCATATATTTT.